These T cell receptor beta chains were read from a single sample in a study of blood T cells in healthy people across ages. One entry per CDR3 protein, called by TCRdb with MiXCR from the 5' RACE reads. The table includes approximately 760,000 distinct CDR3 sequences, approximately 25% detected once. These records were also assigned to another study, of T cells of mothers and their children.

Material for sequencing was blood. These receptors all come from a boy aged 10-17 years in good health. Both conserved end residues are part of each CDR3. D genes are given only for firm matches. Rows give clone size only sometimes, using once, few, many, or a class for an expanded clone.

d_call: TRBD2
clone_size: few
v_call: TRBV29-1
j_call: TRBJ2-5
cdr3_aa: CSLRLAGGETQYF
cdr3_nt: TGCAGCCTAAGACTAGCGGGGGGAGAGACCCAGTACTTC

d_call: TRBD2
clone_size: NA
v_call: TRBV9
j_call: TRBJ2-5
cdr3_aa: CASSPRPSGGQETQYF
cdr3_nt: TGTGCCAGCAGCCCCCGACCTAGCGGGGGGCAAGAGACCCAGTACTTC

d_call: NA
clone_size: NA
v_call: TRBV9
j_call: TRBJ2-1
cdr3_aa: CASSVNRDSVTDEQFF
cdr3_nt: TGTGCCAGCAGCGTGAACCGGGACTCAGTAACCGATGAGCAGTTCTTC

d_call: NA
clone_size: few
v_call: TRBV12-3/TRBV12-4
j_call: TRBJ1-1
cdr3_aa: CASSPQGYERTEAFF
cdr3_nt: TGTGCCAGCAGTCCCCAGGGGTACGAACGAACTGAAGCTTTCTTT

d_call: NA
clone_size: once
v_call: TRBV7-3
j_call: TRBJ2-6
cdr3_aa: CASSLPRSSGANVLTF
cdr3_nt: TGTGCCAGCAGCCTACCTCGGAGCTCTGGGGCCAACGTCCTGACTTTC

d_call: NA
clone_size: NA
v_call: TRBV20-1
j_call: TRBJ2-7
cdr3_aa: CSARVSRSYEQYF
cdr3_nt: TGCAGTGCTAGAGTGTCCAGGAGTTACGAGCAGTACTTC

d_call: TRBD1
clone_size: few
v_call: TRBV10-3
j_call: TRBJ1-6
cdr3_aa: CAISGDRESPLHF
cdr3_nt: TGTGCCATCAGTGGGGACAGGGAATCACCCCTCCACTTT

d_call: NA
clone_size: once
v_call: TRBV29-1
j_call: TRBJ2-7
cdr3_aa: CSVAANYKQYF
cdr3_nt: TGCAGCGTTGCGGCGAATTACAAGCAGTACTTC

d_call: TRBD2
clone_size: few
v_call: TRBV5-1
j_call: TRBJ2-1
cdr3_aa: CASSLGRGGPSYNEQFF
cdr3_nt: TGCGCCAGCAGCTTGGGGCGGGGGGGCCCCTCCTACAATGAGCAGTTCTTC

d_call: TRBD1
clone_size: NA
v_call: TRBV7-6
j_call: TRBJ2-1
cdr3_aa: CASSPDRGGGNEQFF
cdr3_nt: TGTGCCAGCAGCCCGGACAGGGGTGGCGGCAATGAGCAGTTCTTC